The rows below give T cell receptor beta chains drawn from one sample of a study of blood T cell repertoires in COVID-19. TCRdb's copy holds only in-frame clones and misses some; the assay was immunoSEQ multiplex PCR. Counted here are 190,000 or so clones, approximately 88% occurring once; the ten biggest clones make up roughly 6.7%. The specimen was peripheral blood. Receptor source: a man aged 40-50 years with acute or convalescent COVID-19. Both conserved end residues are trimmed from each CDR3. Each record gives: J gene, V gene, CDR3 protein.

TRBJ1-6	TRBV19	ASSKRSGGGNSPLH
TRBJ2-3	TRBV11-2	ASSLDKRGVTDTQY
TRBJ2-2	TRBV19	ASRKPGQNTGELF
TRBJ2-1	TRBV15	ATSRVIRNEQF
TRBJ1-6	TRBV15	ATSIGGPNSPLH
TRBJ2-7	TRBV7-6	ASSLRSQASDEQY
TRBJ2-7	TRBV5-5	ASSFGTANYEQY
TRBJ2-2	TRBV6-5	ATRERTGRSGELF
TRBJ2-1	TRBV30	AWRAGTGVIYEQF
TRBJ1-4	TRBV25-1	ASSEGGIGGEKLF
TRBJ2-2	TRBV30	AWSVRGLAGGPGPGELF
TRBJ1-5	TRBV2	ASREGQTSNQPQH
TRBJ2-5	TRBV6-9	ASSPGTSGVELETQY
TRBJ2-7	TRBV28	ASTVAGTSSYEQY
TRBJ1-2	TRBV7-3	ASSRQGGYGYT
TRBJ2-6	TRBV19	ASSYLGTSGAGSGANVLT
TRBJ2-1	TRBV11-2	ASSFMGGGYNEQF
TRBJ1-1	TRBV10-1	ASRDLNTEAF
TRBJ2-7	TRBV5-6	ASSLSIRAEQY
TRBJ2-5	TRBV2	ASSDLTGEETQY
TRBJ2-3	TRBV5-1	ASSLAAGGPDTQY
TRBJ1-1	TRBV6-5	AGGENTEAF
TRBJ1-5	TRBV6-7	ARGQGHNQPQH
TRBJ2-2	TRBV27	ASSPSLQGDGELF
TRBJ2-2	TRBV10-2	ASSERAGMSQSGGSGELF
TRBJ2-5	TRBV27	ASSFWTQY
TRBJ1-1	TRBV10-3	AISDIDRADTEAF
TRBJ2-5	TRBV5-1	ASSLIGKAIGETQY
TRBJ2-5	TRBV7-9	ASSLAARWQGKWGETQY
TRBJ2-4	TRBV7-9	ASSSLSGGNIQY
TRBJ1-5	TRBV6-5	ASRRDTENNQPQH
TRBJ1-3	TRBV14	ASSQMDSPLLSGNTIY
TRBJ1-1	TRBV3-1/TRBV3-2	ASSPPGVRYTEAF
TRBJ1-3	TRBV7-9	ASSPGGSYSGNTIY
TRBJ1-4	TRBV19	ASTTTRGRPMGEKLF
TRBJ2-1	TRBV5-1	ASSPWGSSSSYNEQF
TRBJ2-7	TRBV28	ASSLGGGPYEQY
TRBJ2-2	TRBV14	ASSAPGQGGRELF
TRBJ2-2	TRBV7-2	ASSLGRGTANTGELF
TRBJ2-2	TRBV29-1	SVHSLNTGELF
TRBJ1-6	TRBV6-1	ASSEETGAYNSPLH
TRBJ2-1	TRBV30	AWGLAGGRNNEQF
TRBJ2-1	TRBV6-6	ASRPPSDYNEQF
TRBJ1-5	TRBV19	ASSMQEAQPQH
TRBJ1-1	TRBV7-9	ASSPLTGGNAEAF
TRBJ1-3	TRBV19	ASHNPGEYGNTIY
TRBJ2-7	TRBV5-1	ASSIRDTRSYEQY
TRBJ1-2	TRBV6-5	ASSRQGPYYGYT
TRBJ1-4	TRBV12-5	ASGFRQGVSTNEKLF
TRBJ1-2	TRBV6-6	ASSPFSGRAEYGYT
TRBJ2-7	TRBV3-1/TRBV3-2	ASSQEGGKQY
TRBJ2-2	TRBV19	ASTQKGGTTGELF
TRBJ1-3	TRBV18	ASSDFQGGFAGNTIY
TRBJ1-6	TRBV2	ASTWGLDNSPLH
TRBJ1-6	TRBV9	ASSVEAADTYNSPLH